A single sample gave rise to the 18 T cell receptor beta chains below, sequenced in a study of vaccination and CD4 T cells after COVID-19. As for treatment: approximately 11-day PBMC culture with coronavirus spike peptide pools or control peptides (ViraFEST assay). Pre-COVID-19 pandemic sampling (2011-2018) yielded the unexposed donor's CD4+ T cells. No antigen has been identified for these receptors. Once obtained from cultured CD4+ T cells, the DNA was sequenced using the Oncomine TCR Beta short-read assay. TCRdb passed the PCR reads through MiXCR, listing each CDR3 protein once. This sample has some 9,700 distinct CDR3 sequences, with around three fifths found just once. The sample comprised CD4+ T cells from blood, cultured in vitro. Receptor source: a human donor in good health.

In regard to this clonotype: One junction end does not reproduce the germline sequence, and a read error may be involved. As DNA, the CDR3 is TGTGTCAGCAGAATAGTGGGCTCCTACGAGCAGTACTTC. This sequence encodes CVSRIVGSYEQYF. The rearrangement uses TRBV6-7 and TRBJ2-7; D not resolved. TRBV6-7 is placed among ORFs of uncertain function. The CDR3 totals 13 residues.

The genes are TRBV21-1 and TRBJ2-1; the table names TRBD2, a call not compared with the DNA. TRBV21-1 is a listed pseudogene. There are 17 residues in the CDR3. This CDR3 is CASSKGAAERTYNEQFF. CDR3 DNA: TGTGCCAGCAGCAAAGGAGCAGCGGAAAGGACCTACAATGAGCAGTTCTTC.

The J gene is TRBJ1-5, the V gene TRBV10-3; 10 positions agree with TRBD1. Trimming removed 10 bases from V and 7 bases from J; junction bases left unmatched: 7. This CDR3 comprises 13 residues. The germline CDR1 and CDR2 sequences are ENHRY and SYGVKD. The chain's CDR3 is CATDRDRGQPQHF. CDR3 nucleotide sequence: TGTGCCACCGACAGGGACAGGGGACAGCCCCAGCATTTT.

This clonotype ranks as medium-sized. The chain combines TRBV27 with TRBJ1-5; D may be TRBD1 (6 bases). The ends were cut back, 0 bases at V and 1 base at J, with 16 bases in the middle. The CDR3 is 18 amino acids. CDR1 and CDR2 (germline): MNHEY, SMNVEV (reference sequence). The DNA of the CDR3 is TGTGCCAGCAGTTTATCGGGGGCATGGGGCCCGAGCAATCAGCCCCAGCATTTT. Protein product: CASSLSGAWGPSNQPQHF.

The genes are TRBV27 and TRBJ1-6; TRBD1 agrees at 8 bases. Unmatched junction bases numbered 19, after V lost 5 bases and J lost 10 bases. The CDR3 is 18 amino acids. Germline lookup yields CDR1 MNHEY and CDR2 SMNVEV (reference sequence). CDR3 in DNA: TGTGCCAGCAGTCCGCCACCCGGGACAGGAGGGAAGGGGTCACCCCTCCACTTT. Amino acids: CASSPPPGTGGKGSPLHF.

This clonotype was detected a few times. The chain links TRBV20-1 to TRBJ2-2; D not resolved. CDR3 length: 14 amino acids. The germline V and J ends were trimmed by 4 bases and 2 bases, with 11 bases remaining between them. The V gene's germline CDR1 is DFQATT and CDR2 SNEGSKA (reference sequence). CDR3 coding DNA: TGCAGTGCTAATGGTGCGGTTAACACCGGGGAGCTGTTTTTT. As protein: CSANGAVNTGELFF.

This clonotype was observed a single time. This sequence joins TRBV20-1 and TRBJ1-6; 8 nucleotides agree with TRBD1. V lost 2 bases and J lost 6; bases outside the gene matches: 6. Germline V gene data show CDR1 as DFQATT and CDR2 as SNEGSKA (reference sequence). The CDR3 contains 15 residues. As DNA, the CDR3 is TGCAGTGCTAGACCAACAGGGGGGACTAATTCACCCCTCCACTTT. It translates to CSARPTGGTNSPLHF.

V gene TRBV6-2 or TRBV6-3 combines with J gene TRBJ2-4; D might be TRBD1 or TRBD2, each matching 5 bases. The germline V gene encodes CDR1 MNHEY and CDR2 SVGEGT. The V end lost 2 bases, the J end lost 3 bases, and 8 bases lay between the germline ends. The CDR3 length is 14 residues. The CDR3 spells CASSYGGGKNIQYF. The CDR3 DNA follows: TGTGCCAGCAGTTACGGGGGTGGCAAAAACATTCAGTACTTC.

The chain recombines TRBV29-1 with TRBJ1-2; no clear D gene. CDR1 is SQVTM and CDR2 is ANQGSEA in the germline V gene. The CDR3 has 13 amino acids. V was shortened by 4 bases and J by 4 bases, with 13 bases between the two germline ends. For the CDR3, the DNA is TGCAGCGTTGTAGTCAGCAACCTCTATGGCTACACCTTC. It codes for CSVVVSNLYGYTF. Full variable domain (outside the CDR3, taken from reference TRBV29-1 and TRBJ1-2): SAVISQKPSRDICQRGTSLTIQCQVDSQVTMMFWYRQQPGQSLTLIATANQGSEATYESGFVIDKFPISRPNLTFSTLTVSNMSPEDSSIYLCSVVVSNLYGYTFGSGTRLTVV.

This clonotype has a handful of counts. The chain joins TRBV12-3 or TRBV12-4 to TRBJ1-1; perhaps TRBD1 as D (5 bases). The CDR3 loop spans 14 amino acids. Trimming removed 1 base from V and 1 base from J, with 7 bases in between. The chain's CDR3 is CASSLVGGNTEAFF. In nucleotides, the CDR3 is TGTGCCAGCAGTTTAGTTGGGGGGAACACTGAAGCTTTCTTT.

The V call is TRBV14, the J call TRBJ2-7; D unresolved. This CDR3 is built from 14 residues. V was shortened by 4 bases and J by 5 bases, with 15 bases between the two germline ends. CDR1 SGHDN and CDR2 FVKESK come from the germline V gene. The CDR3 loop reads CASSLLGRSHEQYF. CDR3 bases: TGTGCCAGCAGCCTTCTTGGTCGCAGCCACGAGCAGTACTTC.

There are a few counts of this clonotype. V is TRBV2 and J is TRBJ1-5, with D perhaps TRBD1 (5 bases). V was cut by 2 bases and J by 0 bases, with 8 bases left in between. Per the germline V gene, CDR1 is SNHLY and CDR2 is FYNNEI. The CDR3 is made up of 15 amino acids. This CDR3 reads CASSEQGNSNQPQHF. CDR3 coding DNA: TGTGCCAGCAGTGAACAGGGAAATAGCAATCAGCCCCAGCATTTT.

This clonotype was recorded once. CDR3 sequence (DNA): TGTGCCAGCAGCTTCCGAGGGAAAAGAGGCTACACCTTC. Translating gives CASSFRGKRGYTF. This sequence joins TRBV7-2 and TRBJ1-2; no clear D. There are 13 residues in the CDR3. Germline CDR1 and CDR2: SGHTA and FQGNSA. Trimming stripped 3 bases from V and 8 bases from J, with 13 bases between.

The chain links TRBV6-1 to TRBJ1-5; 8 positions agree with TRBD1. J lost 6 bases, V lost 6 bases, and 10 bases had no gene match. The CDR3 runs to 15 residues. CDR1 is MNHNS, CDR2 SASEGT, per germline. CDR3 protein: CASRQGQDAGQPQHF. CDR3 nucleotides: TGTGCCAGCAGACAGGGACAGGATGCGGGTCAGCCCCAGCATTTT.

The chain has TRBV19 and TRBJ1-2; D uncertain. The ends were cut back, 10 bases at V and 7 bases at J, with 10 bases in the middle. This CDR3 is built from 10 residues. CDR1 is LNHDA, CDR2 SQIVND, per germline (reference sequence). CDR3 sequence: CATGYGGYTF. Written as DNA, the CDR3 is TGTGCCACCGGTTACGGTGGCTACACCTTC.

The chain uses TRBV7-9 and TRBJ1-2; 7 bases match TRBD1. The CDR3 extends over 14 amino acids. J lost 7 bases, V lost 5 bases, and 10 bases had no gene match. Germline assignment: CDR1 SEHNR and CDR2 FQNEAQ (reference sequence). This CDR3 is CASSPYRGESGYTF. The CDR3 coding sequence is TGTGCCAGCAGCCCTTACAGGGGAGAATCTGGCTACACCTTC.

The J gene is TRBJ1-2, the V gene TRBV6-2 or TRBV6-3; D unresolved. V dropped 3 bases and J dropped 2 bases, with 10 bases sitting between them. The CDR3 is 14 amino acids. CDR1 MNHEY and CDR2 SVGEGT come from the germline V gene. The DNA for the CDR3 is TGTGCCAGCAGTTATCAGGCGGGAAACTATGGCTACACCTTC. Its protein is CASSYQAGNYGYTF.

This sequence joins TRBV7-9 and TRBJ2-7; TRBD1 agrees at 9 bases. Trimming cost V 4 bases and J 4 bases; bases outside gene matches: 17. This CDR3 comprises 18 residues. The germline gives CDR1 SEHNR, CDR2 FQNEAQ (reference sequence). The CDR3 reads CASSSLNWGQGGTYEQYF. For the CDR3, the DNA is TGTGCCAGCAGCTCGCTAAATTGGGGACAGGGTGGTACGTACGAGCAGTACTTC.